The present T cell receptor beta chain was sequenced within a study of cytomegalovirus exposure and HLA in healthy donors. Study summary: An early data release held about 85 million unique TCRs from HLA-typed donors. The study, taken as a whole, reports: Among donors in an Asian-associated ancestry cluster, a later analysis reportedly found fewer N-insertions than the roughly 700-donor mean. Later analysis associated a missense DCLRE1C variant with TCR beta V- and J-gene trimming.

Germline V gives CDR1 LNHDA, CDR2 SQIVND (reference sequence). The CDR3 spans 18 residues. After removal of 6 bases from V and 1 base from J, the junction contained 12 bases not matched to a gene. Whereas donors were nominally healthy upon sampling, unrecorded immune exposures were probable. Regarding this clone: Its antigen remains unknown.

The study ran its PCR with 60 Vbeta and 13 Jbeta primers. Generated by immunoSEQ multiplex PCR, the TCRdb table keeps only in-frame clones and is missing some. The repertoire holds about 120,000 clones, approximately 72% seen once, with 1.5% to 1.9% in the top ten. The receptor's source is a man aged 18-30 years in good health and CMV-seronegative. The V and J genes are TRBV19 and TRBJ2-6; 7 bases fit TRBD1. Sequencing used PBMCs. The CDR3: CASRLVGTVTSGANVLTF. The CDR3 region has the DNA TGTGCCAGTAGGCTGGTGGGGACAGTTACTTCTGGGGCCAACGTCCTGACTTTC.